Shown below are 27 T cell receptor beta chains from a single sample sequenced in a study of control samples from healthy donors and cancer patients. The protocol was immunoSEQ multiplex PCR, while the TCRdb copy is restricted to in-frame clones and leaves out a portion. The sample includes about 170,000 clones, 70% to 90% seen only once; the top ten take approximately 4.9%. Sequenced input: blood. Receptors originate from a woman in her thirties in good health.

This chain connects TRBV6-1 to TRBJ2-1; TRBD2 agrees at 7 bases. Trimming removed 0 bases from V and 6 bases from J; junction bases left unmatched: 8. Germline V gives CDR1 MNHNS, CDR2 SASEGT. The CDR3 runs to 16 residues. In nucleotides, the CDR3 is TGTGCCAGCAGTGAAGCGCGCTACTCGGGGGGCAATGAGCAGTTCTTC. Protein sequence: CASSEARYSGGNEQFF.

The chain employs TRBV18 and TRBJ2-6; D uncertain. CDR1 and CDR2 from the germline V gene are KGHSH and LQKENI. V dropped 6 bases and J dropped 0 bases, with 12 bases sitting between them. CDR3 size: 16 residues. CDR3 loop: CASSKTMGSGANVLTF. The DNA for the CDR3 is TGTGCCAGCTCGAAAACTATGGGCTCTGGGGCCAACGTCCTGACTTTC.

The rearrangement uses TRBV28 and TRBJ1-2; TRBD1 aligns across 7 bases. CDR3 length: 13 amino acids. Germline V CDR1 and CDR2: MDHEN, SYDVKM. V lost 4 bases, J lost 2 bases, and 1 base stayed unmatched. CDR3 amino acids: CASSSGQNYGYTF. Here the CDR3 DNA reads TGTGCCAGCAGTTCGGGACAGAACTATGGCTACACCTTC.

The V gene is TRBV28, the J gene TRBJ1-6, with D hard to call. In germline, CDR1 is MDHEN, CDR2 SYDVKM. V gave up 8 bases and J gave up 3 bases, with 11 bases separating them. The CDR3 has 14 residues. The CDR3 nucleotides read TGTGCCAGCCGGGCAGATCGCTATAATTCACCCCTCCACTTT. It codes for CASRADRYNSPLHF.

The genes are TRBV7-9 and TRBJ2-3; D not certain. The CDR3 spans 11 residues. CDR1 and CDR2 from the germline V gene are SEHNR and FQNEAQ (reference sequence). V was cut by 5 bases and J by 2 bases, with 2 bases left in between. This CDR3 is CASSNTDTQYF. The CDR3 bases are TGTGCCAGCAGCAACACAGATACGCAGTATTTT.

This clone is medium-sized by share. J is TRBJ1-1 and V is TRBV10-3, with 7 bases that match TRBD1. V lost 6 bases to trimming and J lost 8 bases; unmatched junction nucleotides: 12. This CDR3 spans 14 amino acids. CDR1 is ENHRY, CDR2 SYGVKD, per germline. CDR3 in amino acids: CAISQSQGRMEAFF. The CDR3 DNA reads TGTGCCATCAGCCAGTCACAGGGGCGGATGGAAGCTTTCTTT.

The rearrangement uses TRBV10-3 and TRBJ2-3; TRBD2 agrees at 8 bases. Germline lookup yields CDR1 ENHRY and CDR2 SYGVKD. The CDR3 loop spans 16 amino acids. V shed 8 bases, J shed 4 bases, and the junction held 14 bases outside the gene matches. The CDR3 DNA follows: TGTGCCATCGGAGGAGGGAGAGCGGGAGCAGCAGATACGCAGTATTTT. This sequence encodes CAIGGGRAGAADTQYF.

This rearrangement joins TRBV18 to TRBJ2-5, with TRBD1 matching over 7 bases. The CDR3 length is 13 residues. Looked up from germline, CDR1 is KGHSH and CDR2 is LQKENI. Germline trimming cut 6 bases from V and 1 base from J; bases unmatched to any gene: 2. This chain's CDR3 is CASSGDSQETQYF. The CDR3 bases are TGTGCCAGCTCGGGGGACAGCCAAGAGACCCAGTACTTC.

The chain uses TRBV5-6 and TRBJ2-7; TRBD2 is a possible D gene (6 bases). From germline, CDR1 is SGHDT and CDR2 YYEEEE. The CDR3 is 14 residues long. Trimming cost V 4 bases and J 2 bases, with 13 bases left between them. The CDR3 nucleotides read TGTGCCAGCAGCCCCACGGGACTTACCTACGAGCAGTACTTC. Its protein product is CASSPTGLTYEQYF.

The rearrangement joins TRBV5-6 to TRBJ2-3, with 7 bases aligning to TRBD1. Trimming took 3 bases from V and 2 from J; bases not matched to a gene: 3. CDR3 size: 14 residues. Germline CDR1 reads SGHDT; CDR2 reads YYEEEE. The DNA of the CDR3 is TGTGCCAGCAGCTACGGGACAGCCACAGATACGCAGTATTTT. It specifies CASSYGTATDTQYF.

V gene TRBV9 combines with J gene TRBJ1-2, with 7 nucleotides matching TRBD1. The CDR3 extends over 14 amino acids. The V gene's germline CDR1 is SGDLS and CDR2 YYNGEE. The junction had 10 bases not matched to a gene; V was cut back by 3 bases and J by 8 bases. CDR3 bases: TGTGCCAGCAGCGCTACCTGGGACAGCTCCGGCTACACCTTC. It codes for CASSATWDSSGYTF. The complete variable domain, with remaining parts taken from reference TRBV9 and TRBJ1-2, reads DSGVTQTPKHLITATGQRVTLRCSPRSGDLSVYWYQQSLDQGLQFLIQYYNGEERAKGNILERFSAQQFPDLHSELNLSSLELGDSALYFCASSATWDSSGYTFGSGTRLTVV.

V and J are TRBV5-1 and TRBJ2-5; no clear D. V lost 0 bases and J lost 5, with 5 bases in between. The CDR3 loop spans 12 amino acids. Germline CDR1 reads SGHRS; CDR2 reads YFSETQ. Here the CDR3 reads CASSLEGETQYF. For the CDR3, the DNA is TGCGCCAGCAGCTTGGAGGGTGAGACCCAGTACTTC.

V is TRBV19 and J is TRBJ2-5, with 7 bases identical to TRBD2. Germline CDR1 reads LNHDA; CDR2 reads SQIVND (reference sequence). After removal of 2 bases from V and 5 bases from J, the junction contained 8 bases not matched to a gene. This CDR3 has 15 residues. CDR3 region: CASSIMSGEGETQYF. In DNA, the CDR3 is TGTGCCAGTAGTATAATGTCGGGGGAGGGGGAGACCCAGTACTTC.

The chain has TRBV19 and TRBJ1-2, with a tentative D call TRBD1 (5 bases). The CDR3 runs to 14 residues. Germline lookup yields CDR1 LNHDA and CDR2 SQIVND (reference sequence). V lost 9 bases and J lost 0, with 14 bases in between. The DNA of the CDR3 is TGTGCCAGCCAAAAGGGGTCTTCTAACTATGGCTACACCTTC. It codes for CASQKGSSNYGYTF.

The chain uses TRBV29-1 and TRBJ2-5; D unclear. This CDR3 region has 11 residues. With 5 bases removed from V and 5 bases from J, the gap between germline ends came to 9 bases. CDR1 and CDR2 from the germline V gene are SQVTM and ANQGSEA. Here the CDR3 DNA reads TGCAGCGTTTCTAGTAGGGAGACCCAGTACTTC. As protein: CSVSSRETQYF.

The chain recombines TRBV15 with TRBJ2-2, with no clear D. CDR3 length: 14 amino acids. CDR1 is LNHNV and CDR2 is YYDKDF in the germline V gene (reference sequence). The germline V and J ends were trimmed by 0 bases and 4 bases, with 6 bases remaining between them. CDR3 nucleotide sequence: TGTGCCACCAGCAGAGATAGGCCCACCGGGGAGCTGTTTTTT. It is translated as CATSRDRPTGELFF. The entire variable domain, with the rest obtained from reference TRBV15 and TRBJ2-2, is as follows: DAMVIQNPRYQVTQFGKPVTLSCSQTLNHNVMYWYQQKSSQAPKLLFHYYDKDFNNEADTPDNFQSRRPNTSFCFLDIRSPGLGDTAMYLCATSRDRPTGELFFGEGSRLTVL.

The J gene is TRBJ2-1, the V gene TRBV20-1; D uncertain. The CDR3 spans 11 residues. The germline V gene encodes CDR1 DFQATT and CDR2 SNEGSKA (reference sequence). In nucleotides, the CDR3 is TGCAGCGCTCCCTCAGACTTTTGGCAGTTCTTC. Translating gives CSAPSDFWQFF.

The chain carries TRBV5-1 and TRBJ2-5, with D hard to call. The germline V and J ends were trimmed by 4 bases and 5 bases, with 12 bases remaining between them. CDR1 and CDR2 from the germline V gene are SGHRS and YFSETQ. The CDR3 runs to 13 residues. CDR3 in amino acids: CASSLNVRETQYF. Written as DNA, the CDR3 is TGCGCCAGCAGCCTCAACGTCCGGGAGACCCAGTACTTC.

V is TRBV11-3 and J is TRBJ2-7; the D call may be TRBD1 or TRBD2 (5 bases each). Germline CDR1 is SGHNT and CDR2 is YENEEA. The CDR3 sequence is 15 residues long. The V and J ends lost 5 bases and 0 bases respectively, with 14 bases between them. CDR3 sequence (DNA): TGTGCCAGCAGCGACTACGGTACAGGCTCCTACGAGCAGTACTTC. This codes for CASSDYGTGSYEQYF.

The CDR3 sequence is CATTGPGANVLTF. CDR3 nucleotide sequence: TGTGCCACCACAGGGCCTGGGGCCAACGTCCTGACTTTC. J is TRBJ2-6 and V is TRBV6-5, with D possibly matching TRBD1 (6 bases). With 10 bases removed from V and 2 bases from J, the gap between germline ends came to 9 bases. Per germline, CDR1 MNHEY and CDR2 SVGAGI. This CDR3 has 13 residues.

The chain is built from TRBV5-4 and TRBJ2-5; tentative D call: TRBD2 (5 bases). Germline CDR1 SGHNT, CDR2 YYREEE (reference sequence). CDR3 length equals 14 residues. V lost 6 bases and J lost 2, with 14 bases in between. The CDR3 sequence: CASTRPAEQETQYF. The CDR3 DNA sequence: TGTGCCAGCACCCGGCCAGCGGAACAAGAGACCCAGTACTTC.

CDR3 nucleotides: TGTGCCAGCAGTGTTGGACAGGGGGGTTATCAGCCCCAGCATTTT. It specifies CASSVGQGGYQPQHF. The rearrangement uses TRBV2 and TRBJ1-5, with TRBD1 matching over 10 bases. Germline trimming cut 4 bases from V and 5 bases from J; bases unmatched to any gene: 5. The V gene's germline CDR1 is SNHLY and CDR2 FYNNEI. The CDR3 is 15 residues long.

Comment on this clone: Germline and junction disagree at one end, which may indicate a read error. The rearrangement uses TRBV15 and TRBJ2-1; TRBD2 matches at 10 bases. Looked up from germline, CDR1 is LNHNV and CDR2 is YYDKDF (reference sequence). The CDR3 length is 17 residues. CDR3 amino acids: CATSGEELAGTHNEQFF. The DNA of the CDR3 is TGTGCCACCAGCGGAGAGGAACTAGCGGGGACTCACAATGAGCAGTTCTTC. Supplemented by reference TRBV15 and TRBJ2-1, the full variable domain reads DAMVIQNPRYQVTQFGKPVTLSCSQTLNHNVMYWYQQKSSQAPKLLFHYYDKDFNNEADTPDNFQSRRPNTSFCFLDIRSPGLGDTAMYLCATSGEELAGTHNEQFFGPGTRLTVL.

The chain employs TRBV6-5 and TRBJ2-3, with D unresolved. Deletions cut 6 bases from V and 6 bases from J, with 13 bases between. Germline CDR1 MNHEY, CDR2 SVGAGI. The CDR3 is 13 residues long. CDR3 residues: CASRETRRDTQYF. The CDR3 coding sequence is TGTGCCAGCAGAGAGACCCGTAGGGATACGCAGTATTTT.

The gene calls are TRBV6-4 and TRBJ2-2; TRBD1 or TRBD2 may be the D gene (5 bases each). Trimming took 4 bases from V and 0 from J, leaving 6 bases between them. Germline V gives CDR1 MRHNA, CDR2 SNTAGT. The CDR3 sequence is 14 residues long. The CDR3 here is CASSVGPNTGELFF. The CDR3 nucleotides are TGTGCCAGCAGTGTGGGACCGAACACCGGGGAGCTGTTTTTT.

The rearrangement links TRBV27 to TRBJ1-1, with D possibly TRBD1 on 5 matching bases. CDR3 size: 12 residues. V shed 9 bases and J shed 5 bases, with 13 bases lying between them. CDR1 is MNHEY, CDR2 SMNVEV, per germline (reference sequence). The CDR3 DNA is TGTGCCAGGGTAGTGGGGCGGACTGAAGCTTTCTTT. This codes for CARVVGRTEAFF.

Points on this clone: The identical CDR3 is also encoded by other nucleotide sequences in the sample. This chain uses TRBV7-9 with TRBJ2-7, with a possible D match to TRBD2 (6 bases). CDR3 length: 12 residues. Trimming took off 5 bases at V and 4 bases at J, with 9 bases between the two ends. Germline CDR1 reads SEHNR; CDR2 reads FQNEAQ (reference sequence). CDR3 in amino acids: CASSPGGYEQYF. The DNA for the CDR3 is TGTGCCAGCAGCCCCGGGGGTTACGAGCAGTACTTC.